These 30 T cell receptor beta chains originate from one sample sequenced in a study of T-cell reconstitution after alpha-beta-depleted transplantation in children. Preparation of the TCRbeta library involved a method that used unique molecular identifiers. TCRdb reanalysed the PCR reads using MiXCR and keeps one entry per CDR3 protein. The sample carries 380,000 or so distinct CDR3 sequences, about an eighth recorded once. The sequenced sample was PBMCs, obtained from the stem cell graft. The source of these receptors is a human donor who donated a stem cell graft to a child with Fanconi anemia.

The chain combines TRBV6-5 with TRBJ1-4; no firm D call. The CDR3 has 14 residues. CDR1 MNHEY and CDR2 SVGAGI come from the germline V gene. The V and J ends lost 4 bases and 0 bases respectively, with 6 bases between them. This chain's CDR3 is CASSSTATNEKLFF. CDR3 DNA: TGTGCCAGCAGTTCAACTGCAACTAATGAAAAACTGTTTTTT.

This rearrangement joins TRBV13 to TRBJ1-1; unclear D gene. V was clipped by 3 bases and J by 1 base, with 9 bases between them. CDR1 is PRHDT, CDR2 FYEKMQ, per germline (reference sequence). There are 14 residues in the CDR3. The CDR3 protein is CASSFRESNTEAFF. The CDR3 DNA is TGTGCCAGCAGCTTTAGGGAATCGAACACTGAAGCTTTCTTT. The entire variable domain, with the rest obtained from reference TRBV13 and TRBJ1-1, is as follows: AAGVIQSPRHLIKEKRETATLKCYPIPRHDTVYWYQQGPGQDPQFLISFYEKMQSDKGSIPDRFSAQQFSDYHSELNMSSLELGDSALYFCASSFRESNTEAFFGQGTRLTVV.

The sample holds a few counts of this clonotype. J is TRBJ1-4 and V is TRBV3-1; tentatively, D is TRBD1 (5 bases). V gave up 9 bases and J gave up 7 bases, with 12 bases separating them. CDR3 length equals 12 residues. Germline values: CDR1 LGHDT, CDR2 YNNKEL (reference sequence). The CDR3 DNA is TGTGCCAGTGGTCCGAGGGGTGAAAAACTGTTTTTT. This sequence encodes CASGPRGEKLFF.

The sample holds a few counts of this clonotype. This sequence joins TRBV28 and TRBJ1-1, with 10 nucleotides matching TRBD1. The CDR3 sequence is 15 residues long. V shed 5 bases and J 4 bases; nucleotides not matched to a gene: 7. The germline V gene has CDR1 MDHEN and CDR2 SYDVKM. The chain's CDR3 is CASSPATGGFTEAFF. The CDR3 coding sequence is TGTGCCAGCAGTCCCGCGACAGGGGGCTTCACTGAAGCTTTCTTT.

Worth noting for this clonotype: The junction departs from germline at one end; a sequencing error may be responsible. The gene calls are TRBV19 and TRBJ2-1; TRBD2 aligns across 7 bases. The CDR3 length is 16 residues. Germline CDR1 reads LNHDA; CDR2 reads SQIVND (reference sequence). The CDR3 spells CASKGVLAGANNDQFF. The CDR3 bases are TGTGCCAGTAAAGGAGTACTCGCGGGAGCAAACAATGACCAGTTCTTC.

This clonotype appeared a few times. V is TRBV4-3 and J is TRBJ2-5; D may correspond to TRBD1 or TRBD2 (6 bases each). This CDR3 is 16 amino acids long. Germline values: CDR1 LGHNA, CDR2 YSLEER. V was pared by 3 bases and J by 5 bases, with 19 bases between. The chain's CDR3 is CASSQGGGGPGETQYF. The CDR3 bases are TGCGCCAGCAGCCAGGGAGGTGGGGGCCCCGGGGAGACCCAGTACTTC.

The chain has TRBV5-1 and TRBJ1-1; tentative D call: TRBD1 (6 bases). Per germline, CDR1 SGHRS and CDR2 YFSETQ. Trimming pared 1 base from V and 1 base from J, leaving 8 bases between. The CDR3 has 14 residues. CDR3 sequence: CASSLPGANTEAFF. The DNA for the CDR3 is TGCGCCAGCAGCTTGCCAGGGGCGAACACTGAAGCTTTCTTT.

The rearrangement joins TRBV12-3 or TRBV12-4 to TRBJ2-1; a possible D gene is TRBD2 (6 bases). Deletions cut 7 bases from V and 0 bases from J, with 16 bases between. The CDR3 totals 16 residues. CDR3 residues: CASIQGRGNSYNEQFF. The DNA of the CDR3 is TGTGCCAGCATCCAGGGTCGGGGGAACTCCTACAATGAGCAGTTCTTC.

This clonotype was found many times. The genes are TRBV29-1 and TRBJ2-5; 9 bases agree with TRBD1. The V and J ends lost 6 bases and 5 bases, in that order; junction bases with no gene match: 7. CDR3 length: 13 amino acids. Germline loops: CDR1 SQVTM, CDR2 ANQGSEA. Here the CDR3 DNA reads TGCAGCGTGACCGGGACAGGGAGGGAGACCCAGTACTTC. The encoded protein is CSVTGTGRETQYF.

At least ten counts were recorded for this clonotype. The V call is TRBV6-1, the J call TRBJ1-2; the D gene is possibly TRBD1 (6 bases). Germline CDR1 is MNHNS and CDR2 is SASEGT. This CDR3 comprises 15 residues. Trimming shortened V by 6 bases and J by 0 bases, and 14 bases separated the two germline ends. CDR3: CASRPDRTTNYGYTF. CDR3 in DNA: TGTGCCAGCAGACCCGACAGGACCACTAACTATGGCTACACCTTC.

The rearrangement uses TRBV5-1 and TRBJ1-1; D gene ambiguous. The V end lost 2 bases, the J end lost 4 bases, and 12 bases lay between the germline ends. The CDR3 is 14 residues long. The germline gives CDR1 SGHRS, CDR2 YFSETQ. The CDR3 spells CASSFGDTGTEAFF. CDR3 sequence (DNA): TGCGCCAGCAGCTTTGGCGATACCGGCACTGAAGCTTTCTTT. Full variable domain (remainder filled in from reference TRBV5-1 and TRBJ1-1): KAGVTQTPRYLIKTRGQQVTLSCSPISGHRSVSWYQQTPGQGLQFLFEYFSETQRNKGNFPGRFSGRQFSNSRSEMNVSTLELGDSALYLCASSFGDTGTEAFFGQGTRLTVV.

The V and J genes are TRBV3-1 and TRBJ2-1; 11 bases align to TRBD2. The CDR3 covers 15 residues. Germline assignment: CDR1 LGHDT and CDR2 YNNKEL (reference sequence). The V gene end was trimmed by 6 bases and the J gene end by 8 bases; junction bases not matched to a gene: 9. The CDR3 nucleotides are TGTGCCAGCAGGAGACTAGCGGGGAATATAGATGAGCAGTTCTTC. Its protein is CASRRLAGNIDEQFF.

This clonotype showed up just once. The chain employs TRBV15 and TRBJ2-7; D tentatively reads TRBD1 or TRBD2 (5 bases each). Germline CDR1 is LNHNV and CDR2 is YYDKDF (reference sequence). V was trimmed by 3 bases and J by 0 bases, leaving 15 bases between them. The length of the CDR3 is 16 residues. The CDR3 sequence is CATSRERDQFSYEQYF. CDR3 in DNA: TGTGCCACCAGCAGGGAAAGGGACCAATTCTCCTACGAGCAGTACTTC. Filled out from reference TRBV15 and TRBJ2-7, the complete variable domain reads DAMVIQNPRYQVTQFGKPVTLSCSQTLNHNVMYWYQQKSSQAPKLLFHYYDKDFNNEADTPDNFQSRRPNTSFCFLDIRSPGLGDTAMYLCATSRERDQFSYEQYFGPGTRLTVT.

The chain couples TRBV27 to TRBJ2-1; TRBD1 or TRBD2 may be the D gene (5 bases each). The V gene lost 2 bases and the J gene lost 5 bases, with 22 bases spanning the gap. Germline assignment: CDR1 MNHEY and CDR2 SMNVEV (reference sequence). This CDR3 contains 18 residues. The CDR3 loop reads CASSLAGRRDASHNEQFF. The CDR3 DNA reads TGTGCCAGCAGTTTAGCGGGTCGCCGGGACGCCTCACACAATGAGCAGTTCTTC.

The gene calls are TRBV15 and TRBJ2-2; D could derive from TRBD1 or TRBD2 (5 bases each). V lost 1 base and J lost 4, with 19 bases in between. The CDR3 has 18 residues. Germline V gene sequence: CDR1 LNHNV, CDR2 YYDKDF (reference sequence). CDR3 in amino acids: CATSRGPLKGRRTGELFF. CDR3 DNA sequence: TGTGCCACCAGCAGAGGGCCCCTTAAGGGACGACGCACCGGGGAGCTGTTTTTT. Supplemented by reference TRBV15 and TRBJ2-2, the full variable domain reads DAMVIQNPRYQVTQFGKPVTLSCSQTLNHNVMYWYQQKSSQAPKLLFHYYDKDFNNEADTPDNFQSRRPNTSFCFLDIRSPGLGDTAMYLCATSRGPLKGRRTGELFFGEGSRLTVL.

The table lists this clonotype with a few counts. The chain carries TRBV7-8 and TRBJ1-5; 9 bases agree with TRBD1. Germline lookup yields CDR1 SGHVS and CDR2 FQNEAQ. V gave up 6 bases and J gave up 0 bases; unmatched junction bases: 6. The length of the CDR3 is 16 residues. CDR3 loop: CASRPGQGYSNQPQHF. The CDR3 coding sequence is TGTGCCAGCAGGCCGGGACAGGGTTATAGCAATCAGCCCCAGCATTTT.

The chain has TRBV7-9 and TRBJ1-1; TRBD1 might be the D (6 bases). Trimming left V 5 bases short and J 5 bases short, with 21 bases between. CDR3 size: 16 residues. CDR1 is SEHNR, CDR2 FQNEAQ, per germline (reference sequence). The DNA for the CDR3 is TGTGCCAGCAGCGCAGGGGCTAAGGGGCGGACGACTGAAGCTTTCTTT. Encoded protein: CASSAGAKGRTTEAFF.

This clonotype has more than one count but fewer than ten. The chain is built from TRBV6-5 and TRBJ2-7; D gene unclear. CDR3 length: 12 amino acids. V lost 0 bases and J 7 bases, leaving 7 bases between the germline ends. Looked up from germline, CDR1 is MNHEY and CDR2 is SVGAGI. The CDR3 sequence is CASSYSWGEQYF. CDR3 DNA sequence: TGTGCCAGCAGTTACTCGTGGGGAGAGCAGTACTTC.

V gene TRBV6-5 combines with J gene TRBJ2-7; unclear D gene. The CDR3 consists of 11 residues. Germline values: CDR1 MNHEY, CDR2 SVGAGI. The V end was cut by 2 bases, the J end by 7 bases, with 6 bases between. The DNA of the CDR3 is TGTGCCAGCAGTTACGTCGGGGAGCAGTACTTC. Encoded protein: CASSYVGEQYF.

This clonotype was seen many times. The V call is TRBV4-3, the J call TRBJ2-7; no firm D call. Germline values: CDR1 LGHNA, CDR2 YSLEER. Trimming pared 0 bases from V and 2 bases from J, leaving 14 bases between. This CDR3 region has 16 residues. The CDR3 DNA reads TGCGCCAGCAGCCAAGAGGTAAAACGGCTTACCTACGAGCAGTACTTC. The encoded protein is CASSQEVKRLTYEQYF.

The gene calls are TRBV12-3 or TRBV12-4 and TRBJ1-2; 7 nucleotides agree with TRBD1. Trimming at V came to 3 bases and at J to 4 bases, leaving 14 bases not matched to a gene. This CDR3 has 17 amino acids. CDR3 sequence reads: CASSFIGGGLSSYGYTF. CDR3 coding DNA: TGTGCCAGCAGTTTTATAGGAGGGGGCCTGTCTTCCTATGGCTACACCTTC.

The chain combines TRBV20-1 with TRBJ2-3, with D possibly being TRBD1 (5 bases). Germline CDR1 reads DFQATT; CDR2 reads SNEGSKA (reference sequence). The CDR3 has 15 residues. V lost 2 bases and J lost 3, with 15 bases in between. This CDR3 reads CSARPTVGQTDTQYF. CDR3 in DNA: TGCAGTGCTAGACCCACGGTGGGGCAGACAGATACGCAGTATTTT.

This clonotype came up many times. The CDR3 protein is CASSSLWRGTDTQYF. The CDR3, as DNA: TGTGCCAGCAGCTCGCTTTGGCGGGGCACAGATACGCAGTATTTT. The rearrangement links TRBV7-9 to TRBJ2-3; D perhaps matches TRBD2 (5 bases). The CDR3 covers 15 residues. The V gene's germline CDR1 is SEHNR and CDR2 FQNEAQ (reference sequence). Between the trimmed V and J ends, which lost 4 bases and 1 base, there was a span of 12 bases.

This chain joins TRBV28 and TRBJ2-7; possibly TRBD2 for D (6 bases). The CDR3 covers 14 residues. CDR1 MDHEN and CDR2 SYDVKM come from the germline V gene. The V gene lost 9 bases and the J gene lost 4 bases, with 19 bases spanning the gap. The CDR3 bases are TGTGCCAGACTCAGCTGGGCGGGGTCGTACGAGCAGTACGTC. This gives the protein CARLSWAGSYEQYV.

This clonotype has at least ten counts. This chain joins TRBV25-1 and TRBJ2-3; possible D gene TRBD2, 6 bases. The V and J ends lost 5 bases and 6 bases respectively, with 15 bases between them. Germline-derived CDR1 and CDR2 are MGHDK and SYGVNS. The CDR3 spans 14 residues. CDR3 amino acids: CASSLGGAVDTQYF. The DNA for the CDR3 is TGTGCCAGCAGTTTAGGCGGGGCGGTCGATACGCAGTATTTT.

The chain has TRBV7-6 and TRBJ1-2; D not resolved. The germline V gene has CDR1 SGHVS and CDR2 FNYEAQ. Trimming pared 2 bases from V and 6 bases from J, leaving 10 bases between. CDR3 length: 13 residues. The CDR3 reads CASSLKGYDGYTF. In DNA, the CDR3 is TGTGCCAGCAGCTTAAAAGGGTACGATGGCTACACCTTC.

This clonotype was detected only a few times. V gene TRBV12-3 or TRBV12-4 combines with J gene TRBJ1-2, with D perhaps TRBD1 (6 bases). The CDR3 is made up of 12 amino acids. Between the trimmed V and J ends, which lost 3 bases and 8 bases, there was a span of 10 bases. CDR3 in amino acids: CASSFTGIGYTF. The CDR3 bases are TGTGCCAGCAGTTTTACAGGGATCGGCTACACCTTC.

This clonotype was detected ten times or more. The V gene is TRBV5-1, the J gene TRBJ1-1; 10 bases fit TRBD1. The V gene's germline CDR1 is SGHRS and CDR2 YFSETQ. The CDR3 loop spans 16 amino acids. V lost 0 bases to trimming and J lost 4 bases; unmatched junction nucleotides: 6. As DNA, the CDR3 is TGCGCCAGCAGCTTGGGCCAGGGACAGGGGAGCACTGAAGCTTTCTTT. This encodes CASSLGQGQGSTEAFF.

This clonotype has a count of ten or more. A read error may produce the germline difference seen at one junction end. The gene calls are TRBV12-3 or TRBV12-4 and TRBJ2-7; unclear D gene. The CDR3 spans 11 residues. In DNA, the CDR3 is TGTGCCAGCAGCTTAGGGTCCGAGCAGTACTTC. Its protein product is CASSLGSEQYF.

V is TRBV10-1 and J is TRBJ2-5; 8 positions match TRBD1. The germline gives CDR1 WNHNN, CDR2 SYGVQD (reference sequence). This CDR3 spans 14 amino acids. V shed 6 bases and J 3 bases; nucleotides not matched to a gene: 6. CDR3 coding DNA: TGCGCCAGCAGCCGCACGACAGGGGAAGAGACCCAGTACTTC. Its protein product is CASSRTTGEETQYF.